A selection of T cell receptor beta chains follows, all from one sample in a study of T cell responses to AZD1222 COVID-19 vaccine. Method: immunoSEQ multiplex PCR; TCRdb's copy keeps in-frame clones and lacks some. The sample yields around 89,000 clones, approximately 91% seen once. Sequenced here: peripheral blood, sampled 28 days after the second AZD1222 dose. These receptors all stem from an adult who received the AZD1222 COVID-19 vaccine. Both conserved end residues are part of each CDR3. Fields, in order: clone size, V gene, J gene, D gene, CDR3 protein, CDR3 DNA. D genes are given only for firm matches. The listing skips clone size in some rows; elsewhere it reads once, few, many or a size class.

>-|TRBV11-3|TRBJ1-2|-
CASSPRGQETSYGYTF
TGTGCCAGCAGCCCGAGGGGTCAGGAGACCTCCTATGGCTACACCTTC
>-|TRBV7-9|TRBJ1-2|-
CASSLEVAGYGYTF
TGTGCCAGCAGCTTAGAGGTGGCCGGGTATGGCTACACCTTC
>-|TRBV29-1|TRBJ2-7|TRBD1
CSVHTWDSSYEQYF
TGCAGCGTTCACACATGGGACAGCTCCTACGAGCAGTACTTC
>-|TRBV14|TRBJ2-2|-
CASSQWGSAGELFF
TGTGCCAGCAGCCAATGGGGGTCCGCCGGGGAGCTGTTTTTT
>-|TRBV2|TRBJ1-5|-
CASSIQQGGNQPQHF
TGTGCCAGCAGCATACAACAGGGCGGCAATCAGCCCCAGCATTTT
>-|TRBV6-5|TRBJ2-6|-
CASSYATGSGANVLTF
TGTGCCAGCAGTTACGCAACAGGGAGTGGGGCCAACGTCCTGACTTTC
>-|TRBV7-2|TRBJ2-1|-
CASSFYNEQFF
TGTGCCAGCAGCTTCTACAATGAGCAGTTCTTC
>-|TRBV30|TRBJ1-5|-
CAWSERNQPQHF
TGTGCCTGGAGTGAACGCAATCAGCCCCAGCATTTT
>once|TRBV27|TRBJ2-6|TRBD2
CASSLWPLTSERAGANVLTF
TGTGCCAGCAGTCTATGGCCCTTGACTAGCGAGAGAGCGGGGGCCAACGTCCTGACTTTC
>-|TRBV19|TRBJ1-1|TRBD1
CASRDDRENTEAFF
TGTGCCAGTAGGGATGACAGGGAGAACACTGAAGCTTTCTTT
>-|TRBV7-6|TRBJ1-4|TRBD1
CASSLAGGENEKLFF
TGTGCCAGCAGCTTGGCAGGGGGGGAAAATGAAAAACTGTTTTTT
>-|TRBV28|TRBJ2-4|TRBD1
CASSLGTGRKNIQYF
TGTGCCAGCAGTTTAGGGACAGGGAGAAAAAACATTCAGTACTTC
>-|TRBV19|TRBJ1-3|TRBD1
CASSPGGPGNTIYF
TGTGCCAGTAGTCCAGGGGGACCTGGAAACACCATATATTTT
>few|TRBV2|TRBJ1-2|TRBD1
CASSEDRGPSYGYTF
TGTGCCAGCAGTGAGGACAGGGGACCCTCTTATGGCTACACCTTC
>-|TRBV4-1|TRBJ1-5|-
CASSQGSGQPQHF
TGCGCCAGCAGCCAAGGGTCGGGGCAGCCCCAGCATTTT
>-|TRBV5-4|TRBJ2-7|-
CASSLGQYEQYF
TGTGCCAGCAGCTTGGGACAGTACGAGCAGTACTTC
>-|TRBV29-1|TRBJ1-4|-
CSVEQGEKLFF
TGCAGCGTTGAACAGGGAGAAAAACTGTTTTTT
>-|TRBV5-1|TRBJ2-7|TRBD2
CASSSRTSGAIYEQYF
TGCGCCAGCAGCTCACGAACTAGCGGGGCTATTTACGAGCAGTACTTC
>-|TRBV9|TRBJ2-1|TRBD2
CASSSPRLRGTSGVSSYNEQFF
TGTGCCAGCAGCTCCCCAAGATTAAGAGGGACTAGCGGGGTCTCCTCCTACAATGAGCAGTTCTTC
>-|TRBV30|TRBJ1-2|TRBD1
CAWSVQGTAYGYTF
TGTGCCTGGAGTGTACAGGGGACTGCCTATGGCTACACCTTC
>-|TRBV7-9|TRBJ1-1|-
CASTLTGSTEAFF
TGTGCCAGCACCCTAACAGGGTCCACTGAAGCTTTCTTT
>-|TRBV27|TRBJ2-1|-
CASSMFVWGFGNEQFF
TGTGCCAGCAGCATGTTTGTTTGGGGGTTCGGGAATGAGCAGTTCTTC
>-|TRBV20-1|TRBJ1-1|-
CSARLGRLAFF
TGCAGTGCTCGACTGGGAAGGTTGGCTTTCTTT
>few|TRBV5-1|TRBJ1-4|-
CASSLDSGSAGKLFF
TGCGCCAGCAGCTTGGACTCGGGCAGTGCGGGAAAACTGTTTTTT
>-|TRBV30|TRBJ2-7|TRBD1
CAWSVPGGTYEQYF
TGTGCCTGGAGTGTGCCAGGGGGAACCTACGAGCAGTACTTC
>-|TRBV27|TRBJ1-5|-
CASSLIGDQPQHF
TGTGCCAGCAGTTTAATCGGGGATCAGCCCCAGCATTTT